Below, 15 T cell receptor beta chains from the same sample are listed, as sequenced in a study of cytomegalovirus exposure and HLA in healthy donors. The PCR contained 60 Vbeta and 13 Jbeta primers. The method was immunoSEQ multiplex PCR; TCRdb's version includes in-frame clones alone and lacks a portion of them. The sample consists of some 120,000 clones, approximately 80% of them appearing once. Sample: PBMCs. All receptors derive from a human donor in good health.

The chain employs TRBV29-1 and TRBJ1-2; 7 bases are shared with TRBD1. This CDR3 comprises 14 residues. Germline CDR1 and CDR2: SQVTM and ANQGSEA. Germline trimming cut 6 bases from V and 2 bases from J; bases unmatched to any gene: 9. The CDR3 loop reads CSVADRARNYGYTF. The CDR3 DNA follows: TGCAGCGTAGCAGACAGGGCGCGAAACTATGGCTACACCTTC.

CDR3 protein: CASLGGQGDRKGQMSSEAFF. Here the CDR3 DNA reads TGTGCCAGTCTTGGAGGACAGGGGGACAGAAAAGGGCAGATGAGTTCGGAAGCTTTCTTT. The V gene is TRBV28, the J gene TRBJ1-1; TRBD1 aligns across 10 bases. V was clipped by 9 bases and J by 8 bases; unmatched bases: 30. Germline CDR1 MDHEN, CDR2 SYDVKM. The CDR3 consists of 20 residues.

This rearrangement joins TRBV9 to TRBJ2-5; 12 bases agree with TRBD1. Germline values: CDR1 SGDLS, CDR2 YYNGEE. The length of the CDR3 is 17 residues. Trimming at V came to 2 bases and at J to 4 bases, leaving 9 bases not matched to a gene. The CDR3 bases are TGTGCCAGCAGCGTCTCCCCCGGGGACAGGGGGCGAGAGACCCAGTACTTC. Its protein product is CASSVSPGDRGRETQYF. Complete variable domain (other parts from reference TRBV9 and TRBJ2-5): DSGVTQTPKHLITATGQRVTLRCSPRSGDLSVYWYQQSLDQGLQFLIQYYNGEERAKGNILERFSAQQFPDLHSELNLSSLELGDSALYFCASSVSPGDRGRETQYFGPGTRLLVL.

V and J are TRBV6-5 and TRBJ1-1, with a tentative D call TRBD1 (6 bases). CDR3 size: 14 residues. Trimming removed 2 bases at V and 5 bases at J, with 12 bases between. The V gene's germline CDR1 is MNHEY and CDR2 SVGAGI. In DNA, the CDR3 is TGTGCCAGCAGTTACCTGGAGGGGGGGACTGAAGCTTTCTTT. Protein sequence: CASSYLEGGTEAFF.

The V gene is TRBV6-1, the J gene TRBJ2-7; 8 bases agree with TRBD1. The germline gives CDR1 MNHNS, CDR2 SASEGT. The length of the CDR3 is 15 residues. Trimming removed 7 bases from V and 2 bases from J; junction bases left unmatched: 10. DNA for the CDR3: TGTGCCAGCAAATTGTATAGACAGGGGACCTACGAGCAGTACTTC. Translated: CASKLYRQGTYEQYF.

Here the CDR3 DNA reads TGTGCCAGCAGCTTATTCGCTAGCGGGGGGGAAGAGACCCAGTACTTC. Residues: CASSLFASGGEETQYF. V usage is TRBV13 and J usage is TRBJ2-5, with 12 positions matching TRBD2. Trimming at V came to 2 bases and at J to 3 bases, leaving 4 bases not matched to a gene. Germline V gene sequence: CDR1 PRHDT, CDR2 FYEKMQ (reference sequence). CDR3 length equals 16 residues.

The chain combines TRBV2 with TRBJ1-1; the match to TRBD1 covers 8 bases. This CDR3 is 14 amino acids long. J lost 1 base, V lost 6 bases, and 4 bases had no gene match. CDR1 and CDR2 from the germline V gene are SNHLY and FYNNEI. DNA of the CDR3: TGTGCCAGCAGCGTGCAGGGGGCGAACACTGAAGCTTTCTTT. Its protein product is CASSVQGANTEAFF.

V gene TRBV9 combines with J gene TRBJ2-7; D is unresolved. V was pared by 0 bases and J by 0 bases, with 7 bases between. This CDR3 spans 14 amino acids. Germline values: CDR1 SGDLS, CDR2 YYNGEE. CDR3 coding DNA: TGTGCCAGCAGCGTAGGCGCAGGCTCCTACGAGCAGTACTTC. Translation: CASSVGAGSYEQYF.

The chain recombines TRBV10-3 with TRBJ1-1, with a tentative D call TRBD1 (6 bases). CDR3 size: 16 residues. Germline CDR1 and CDR2: ENHRY and SYGVKD. Trimming took 6 bases from V and 4 from J, leaving 21 bases between them. The CDR3 loop reads CAISHREDSDGTEAFF. For the CDR3, the DNA is TGTGCCATCAGCCACCGAGAGGACAGTGACGGCACTGAAGCTTTCTTT.

There are a few counts of this clone. The V call is TRBV6-5, the J call TRBJ1-1; weak D call: TRBD1 (5 bases). CDR1 and CDR2 from the germline V gene are MNHEY and SVGAGI. The CDR3 spans 13 residues. V was clipped by 2 bases and J by 7 bases, with 11 bases between them. The CDR3: CASSYGQGFEAFF. Written as DNA, the CDR3 is TGTGCCAGCAGTTACGGCCAGGGTTTTGAAGCTTTCTTT.

This chain joins TRBV19 and TRBJ1-4; D is perhaps TRBD1 (5 bases). Looked up from germline, CDR1 is LNHDA and CDR2 is SQIVND (reference sequence). The CDR3 is made up of 15 amino acids. Trimming pared 3 bases from V and 4 bases from J, leaving 12 bases between. Here the CDR3 DNA reads TGTGCCAGTAGTATTGGGGCAGGCATTAATGAAAAACTGTTTTTT. This sequence encodes CASSIGAGINEKLFF.

The rearrangement links TRBV11-3 to TRBJ1-1, with 11 bases that match TRBD1. The CDR3 extends over 18 amino acids. The V gene's germline CDR1 is SGHNT and CDR2 YENEEA. The V segment lost 3 bases and the J segment 0 bases; nucleotides outside the gene matches: 9. CDR3 region: CASSFIPDRGQMNTEAFF. In DNA, the CDR3 is TGTGCCAGCAGCTTCATACCGGACAGGGGGCAGATGAACACTGAAGCTTTCTTT. Combining the CDR3 with reference TRBV11-3 and TRBJ1-1 gives the whole variable domain EAGVVQSPRYKIIEKKQPVAFWCNPISGHNTLYWYLQNLGQGPELLIRYENEEAVDDSQLPKDRFSAERLKGVDSTLKIQPAELGDSAVYLCASSFIPDRGQMNTEAFFGQGTRLTVV.

The rearrangement joins TRBV5-1 to TRBJ1-4; D call uncertain. Germline V gene sequence: CDR1 SGHRS, CDR2 YFSETQ. Trimming took off 5 bases at V and 5 bases at J, with 4 bases between the two ends. The CDR3 is 11 amino acids. CDR3 nucleotide sequence: TGCGCCAGCAGATTAAATGAAAAACTGTTTTTT. This gives the protein CASRLNEKLFF.

The chain carries TRBV6-1 and TRBJ2-1; D not certain. The V and J ends lost 1 base and 13 bases respectively, with 14 bases between them. Germline V gene lookup returns CDR1 MNHNS and CDR2 SASEGT. This CDR3 region has 13 residues. This CDR3 reads CASSEEVSTPQFF. DNA of the CDR3: TGTGCCAGCAGTGAAGAAGTCAGTACACCACAGTTCTTC.

The chain recombines TRBV27 with TRBJ1-2, with D perhaps TRBD1 (5 bases). This CDR3 region has 14 residues. Trimming stripped 4 bases from V and 6 bases from J, with 15 bases between. Germline-derived CDR1 and CDR2 are MNHEY and SMNVEV (reference sequence). In DNA form, the CDR3 reads TGTGCCAGCAGTTATGGCCACCCGGGGGATGGCTACACCTTC. This gives the protein CASSYGHPGDGYTF.